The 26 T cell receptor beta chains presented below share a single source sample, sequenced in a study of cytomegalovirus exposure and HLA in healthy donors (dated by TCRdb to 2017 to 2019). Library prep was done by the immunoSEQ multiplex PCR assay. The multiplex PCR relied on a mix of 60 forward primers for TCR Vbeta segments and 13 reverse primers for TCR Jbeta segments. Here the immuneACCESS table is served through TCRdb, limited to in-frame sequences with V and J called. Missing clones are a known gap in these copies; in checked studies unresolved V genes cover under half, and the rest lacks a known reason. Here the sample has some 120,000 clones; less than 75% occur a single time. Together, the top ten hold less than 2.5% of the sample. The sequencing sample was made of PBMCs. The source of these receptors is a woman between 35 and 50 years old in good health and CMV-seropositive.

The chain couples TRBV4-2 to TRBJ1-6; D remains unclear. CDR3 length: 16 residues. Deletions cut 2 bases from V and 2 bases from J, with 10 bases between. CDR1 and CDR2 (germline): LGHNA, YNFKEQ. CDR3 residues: CASSQSNAAYNSPLHF. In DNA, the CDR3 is TGTGCCAGCAGCCAATCAAACGCGGCCTATAATTCACCCCTCCACTTT.

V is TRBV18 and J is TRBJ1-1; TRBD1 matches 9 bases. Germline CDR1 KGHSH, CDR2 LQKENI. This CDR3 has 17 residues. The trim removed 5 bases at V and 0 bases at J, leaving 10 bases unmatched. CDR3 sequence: CASSSTGGASVNTEAFF. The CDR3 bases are TGTGCCAGCTCATCAACAGGGGGCGCGTCGGTGAACACTGAAGCTTTCTTT.

CDR3 region: CASSPRGRDQPQHF. As DNA, the CDR3 is TGTGCCAGCAGTCCGAGGGGGAGGGATCAGCCCCAGCATTTT. This chain links TRBV6-5 with TRBJ1-5; D perhaps matches TRBD1 (6 bases). CDR1 is MNHEY and CDR2 is SVGAGI in the germline V gene. Trimming removed 5 bases from V and 5 bases from J, with 13 bases in between. This CDR3 has 14 residues.

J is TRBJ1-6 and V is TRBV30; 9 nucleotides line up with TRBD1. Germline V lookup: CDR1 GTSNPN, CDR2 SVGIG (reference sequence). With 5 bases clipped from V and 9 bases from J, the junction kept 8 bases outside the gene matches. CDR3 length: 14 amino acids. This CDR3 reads CAWSAGQGSSPLHF. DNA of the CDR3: TGTGCCTGGTCCGCGGGACAGGGTAGTTCACCCCTCCACTTT. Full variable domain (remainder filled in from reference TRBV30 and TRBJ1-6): SQTIHQWPATLVQPVGSPLSLECTVEGTSNPNLYWYRQAAGRGLQLLFYSVGIGQISSEVPQNLSASRPQDRQFILSSKKLLLSDSGFYLCAWSAGQGSSPLHFGNGTRLTVT.

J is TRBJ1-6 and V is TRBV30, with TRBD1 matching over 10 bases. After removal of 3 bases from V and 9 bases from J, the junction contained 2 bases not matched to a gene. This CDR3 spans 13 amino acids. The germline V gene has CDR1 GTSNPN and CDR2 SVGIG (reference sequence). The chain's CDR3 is CAWSGTGASPLHF. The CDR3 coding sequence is TGTGCCTGGAGCGGGACAGGGGCTTCACCCCTCCACTTT.

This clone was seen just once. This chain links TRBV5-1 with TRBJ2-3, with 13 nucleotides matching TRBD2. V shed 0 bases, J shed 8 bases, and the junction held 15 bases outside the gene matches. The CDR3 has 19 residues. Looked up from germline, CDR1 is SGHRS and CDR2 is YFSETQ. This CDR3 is CASSLEPPSTSGGSFTQYF. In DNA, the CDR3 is TGCGCCAGCAGCTTGGAGCCCCCTTCGACTAGCGGGGGGAGTTTTACGCAGTATTTT.

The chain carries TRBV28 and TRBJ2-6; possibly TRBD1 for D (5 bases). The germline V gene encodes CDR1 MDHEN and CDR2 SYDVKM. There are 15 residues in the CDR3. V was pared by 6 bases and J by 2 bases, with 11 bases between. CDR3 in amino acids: CASSRSGTGANVLTF. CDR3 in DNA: TGTGCCAGCAGCCGATCAGGGACTGGGGCCAACGTCCTGACTTTC.

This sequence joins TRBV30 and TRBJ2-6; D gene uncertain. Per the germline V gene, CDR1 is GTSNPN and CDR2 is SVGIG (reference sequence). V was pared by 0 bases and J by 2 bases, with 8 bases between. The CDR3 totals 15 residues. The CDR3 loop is CAWSVGVTGANVLTF. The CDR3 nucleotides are TGTGCCTGGAGTGTGGGCGTCACTGGGGCCAACGTCCTGACTTTC.

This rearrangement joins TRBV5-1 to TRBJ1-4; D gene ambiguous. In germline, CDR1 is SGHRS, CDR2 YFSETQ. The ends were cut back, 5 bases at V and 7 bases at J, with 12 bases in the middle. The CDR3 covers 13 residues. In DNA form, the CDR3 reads TGCGCCAGCAGGGAAGGGAGTAGTGAAAAACTGTTTTTT. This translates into CASREGSSEKLFF.

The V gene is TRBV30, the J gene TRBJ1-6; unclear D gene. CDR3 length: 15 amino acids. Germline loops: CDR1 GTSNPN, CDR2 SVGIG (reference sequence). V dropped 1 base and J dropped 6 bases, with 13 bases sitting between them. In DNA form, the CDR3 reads TGTGCCTGGAGTGGGGGTGTAAGCGGTAATTCACCCCTCCACTTT. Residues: CAWSGGVSGNSPLHF.

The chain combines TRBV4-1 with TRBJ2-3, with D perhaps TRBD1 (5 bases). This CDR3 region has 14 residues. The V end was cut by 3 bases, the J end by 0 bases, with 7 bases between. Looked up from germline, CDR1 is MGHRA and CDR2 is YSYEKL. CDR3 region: CASSQGLSTDTQYF. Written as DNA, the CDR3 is TGCGCCAGCAGCCAGGGGCTGAGCACAGATACGCAGTATTTT.

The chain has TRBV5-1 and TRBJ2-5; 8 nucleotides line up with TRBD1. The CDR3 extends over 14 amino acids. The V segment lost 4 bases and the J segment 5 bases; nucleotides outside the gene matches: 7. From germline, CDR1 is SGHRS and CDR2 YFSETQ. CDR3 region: CASSIAWTGETQYF. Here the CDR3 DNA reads TGCGCCAGCAGCATTGCTTGGACAGGGGAGACCCAGTACTTC.

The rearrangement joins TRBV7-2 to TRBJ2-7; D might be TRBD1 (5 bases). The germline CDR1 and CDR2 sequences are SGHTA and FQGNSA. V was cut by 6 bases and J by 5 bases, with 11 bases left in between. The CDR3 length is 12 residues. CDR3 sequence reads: CASSTRVDEQYF. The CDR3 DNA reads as TGTGCCAGCAGTACCAGGGTGGACGAGCAGTACTTC.

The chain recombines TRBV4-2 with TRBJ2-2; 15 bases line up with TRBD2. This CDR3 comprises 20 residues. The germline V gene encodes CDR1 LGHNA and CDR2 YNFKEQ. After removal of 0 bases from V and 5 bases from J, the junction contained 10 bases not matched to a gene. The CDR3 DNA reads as TGTGCCAGCAGCCAAGAGCTGGGTGCGGGACTAGCGGGAGGAACCGGGGAGCTGTTTTTT. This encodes CASSQELGAGLAGGTGELFF.

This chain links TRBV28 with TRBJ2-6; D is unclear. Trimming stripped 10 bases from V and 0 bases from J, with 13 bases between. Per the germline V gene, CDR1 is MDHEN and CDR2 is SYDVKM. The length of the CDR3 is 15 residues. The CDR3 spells CATTLLSSGANVLTF. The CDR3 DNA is TGTGCCACTACCCTTCTAAGCTCTGGGGCCAACGTCCTGACTTTC.

The CDR3 spells CASSEEGWLEAFF. The DNA of the CDR3 is TGTGCCAGCAGTGAAGAGGGTTGGTTGGAAGCTTTCTTT. This chain links TRBV6-5 with TRBJ1-1, with D unresolved. With 5 bases removed from V and 8 bases from J, the gap between germline ends came to 15 bases. Germline CDR1 MNHEY, CDR2 SVGAGI. The length of the CDR3 is 13 residues.

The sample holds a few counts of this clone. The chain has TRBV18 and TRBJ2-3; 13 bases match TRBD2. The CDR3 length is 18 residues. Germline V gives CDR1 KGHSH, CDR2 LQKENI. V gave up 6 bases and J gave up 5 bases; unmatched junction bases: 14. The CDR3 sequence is CASSPPDGLAGAGDTQYF. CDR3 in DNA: TGTGCCAGCTCTCCTCCGGATGGACTAGCGGGAGCGGGAGATACGCAGTATTTT.

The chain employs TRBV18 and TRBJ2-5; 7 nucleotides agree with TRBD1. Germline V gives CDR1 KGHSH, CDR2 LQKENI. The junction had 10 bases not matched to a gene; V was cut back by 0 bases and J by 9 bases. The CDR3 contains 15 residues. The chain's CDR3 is CASSPPGDRETAQYF. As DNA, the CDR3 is TGTGCCAGCTCACCACCGGGAGACAGGGAGACGGCCCAGTACTTC.

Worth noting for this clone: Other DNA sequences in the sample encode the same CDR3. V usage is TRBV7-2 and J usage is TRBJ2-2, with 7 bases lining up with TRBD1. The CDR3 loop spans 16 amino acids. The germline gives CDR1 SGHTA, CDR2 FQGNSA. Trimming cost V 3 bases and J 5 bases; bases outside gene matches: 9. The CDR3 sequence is CASSFAPHRGTGELFF. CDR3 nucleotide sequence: TGTGCCAGCAGCTTCGCCCCCCACAGGGGAACCGGGGAGCTGTTTTTT.

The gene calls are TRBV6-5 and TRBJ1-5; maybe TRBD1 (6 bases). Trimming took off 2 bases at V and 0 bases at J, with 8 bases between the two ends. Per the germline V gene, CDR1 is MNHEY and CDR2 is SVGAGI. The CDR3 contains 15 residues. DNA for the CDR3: TGTGCCAGCAGTTACGGACAGTCTAGCAATCAGCCCCAGCATTTT. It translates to CASSYGQSSNQPQHF.

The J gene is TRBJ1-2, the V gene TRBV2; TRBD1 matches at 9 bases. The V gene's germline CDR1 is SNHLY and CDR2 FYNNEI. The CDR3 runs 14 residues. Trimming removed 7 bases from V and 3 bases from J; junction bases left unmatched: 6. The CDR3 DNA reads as TGTGCCAGCAAGATTGGGGACAGGGACTATGGCTACACCTTC. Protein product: CASKIGDRDYGYTF.

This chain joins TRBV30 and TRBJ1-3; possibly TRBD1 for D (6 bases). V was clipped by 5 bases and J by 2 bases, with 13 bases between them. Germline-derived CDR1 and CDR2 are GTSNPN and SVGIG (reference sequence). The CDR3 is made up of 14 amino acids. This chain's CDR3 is CAWLGTQAGNTIYF. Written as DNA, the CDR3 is TGTGCCTGGCTTGGGACACAGGCTGGAAACACCATATATTTT.

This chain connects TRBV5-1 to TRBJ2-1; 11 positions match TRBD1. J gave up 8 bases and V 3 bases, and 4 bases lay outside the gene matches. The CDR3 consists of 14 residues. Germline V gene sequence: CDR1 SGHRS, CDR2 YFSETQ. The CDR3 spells CASSSGQGAYEQFF. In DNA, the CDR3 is TGCGCCAGCAGCTCCGGACAGGGGGCCTATGAGCAGTTCTTC.

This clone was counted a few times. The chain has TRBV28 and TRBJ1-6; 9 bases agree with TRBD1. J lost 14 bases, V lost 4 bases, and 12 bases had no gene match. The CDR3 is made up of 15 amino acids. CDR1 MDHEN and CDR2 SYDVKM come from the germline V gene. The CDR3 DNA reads TGTGCCAGCAGTTCGCGGGACAGGGCTTTGGGGACCCTCCACTTT. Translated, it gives CASSSRDRALGTLHF.

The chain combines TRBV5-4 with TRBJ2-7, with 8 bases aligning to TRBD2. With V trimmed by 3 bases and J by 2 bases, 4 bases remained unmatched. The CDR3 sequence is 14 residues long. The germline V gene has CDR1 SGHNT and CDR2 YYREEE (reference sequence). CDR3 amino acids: CASSSRGGPYEQYF. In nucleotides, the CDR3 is TGTGCCAGCAGCTCTCGGGGGGGGCCCTACGAGCAGTACTTC.

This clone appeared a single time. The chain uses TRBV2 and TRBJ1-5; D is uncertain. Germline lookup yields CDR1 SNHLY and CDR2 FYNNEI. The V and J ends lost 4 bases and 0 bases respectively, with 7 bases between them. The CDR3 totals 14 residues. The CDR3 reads CASSAGLSNQPQHF. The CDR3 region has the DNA TGTGCCAGCAGTGCTGGGCTTAGCAATCAGCCCCAGCATTTT.